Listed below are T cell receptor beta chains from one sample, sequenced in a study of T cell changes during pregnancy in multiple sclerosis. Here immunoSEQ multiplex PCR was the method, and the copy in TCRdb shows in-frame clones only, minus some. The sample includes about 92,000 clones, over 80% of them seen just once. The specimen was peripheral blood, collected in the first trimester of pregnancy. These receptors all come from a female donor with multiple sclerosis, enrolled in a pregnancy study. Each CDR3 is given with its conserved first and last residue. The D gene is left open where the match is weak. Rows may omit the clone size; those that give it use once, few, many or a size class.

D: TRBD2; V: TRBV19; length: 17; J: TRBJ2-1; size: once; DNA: TGTGCCAGTAGTCTCCCTCGTCTAGCGGGAGCCCGAAATGAGCAGTTCTTC; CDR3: CASSLPRLAGARNEQFF
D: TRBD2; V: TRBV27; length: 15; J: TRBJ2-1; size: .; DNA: TGTGCCAGCAGTTTAGCGGGAGCTACCTACAATGAGCAGTTCTTC; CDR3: CASSLAGATYNEQFF
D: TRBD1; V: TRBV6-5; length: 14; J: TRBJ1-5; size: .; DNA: TGTGCCAGCAGTTCCGGGACAGAAAATCAGCCCCAGCATTTT; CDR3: CASSSGTENQPQHF
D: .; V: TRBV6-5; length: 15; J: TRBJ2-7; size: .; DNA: TGTGCCAGCAGTTCTGTGCAGGGGCGGCAGGGAGAGCAGTACTTC; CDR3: CASSSVQGRQGEQYF
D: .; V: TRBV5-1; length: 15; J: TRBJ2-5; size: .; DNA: TGCGCCAGCAGCTTGGCAGGTCCCTCGGGGGAGACCCAGTACTTC; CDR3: CASSLAGPSGETQYF
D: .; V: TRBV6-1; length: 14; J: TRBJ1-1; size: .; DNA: TGTGCCAGCACCCCCCTCAGGGTGGCCACTGAAGCTTTCTTT; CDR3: CASTPLRVATEAFF
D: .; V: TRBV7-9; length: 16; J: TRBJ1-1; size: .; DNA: TGTGCCAGCAGCTTAGCGTCGGGAGGATCGAACACTGAAGCTTTCTTT; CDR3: CASSLASGGSNTEAFF
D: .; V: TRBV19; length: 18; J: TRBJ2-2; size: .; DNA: TGTGCCAGTAGTATAGATTATGGTCGAGGGTCGAACACCGGGGAGCTGTTTTTT; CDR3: CASSIDYGRGSNTGELFF
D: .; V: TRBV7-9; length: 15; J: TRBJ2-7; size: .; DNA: TGTGCCAGCAGCTTATCGGGTGACCCCTCCTACGAGCAGTACTTC; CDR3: CASSLSGDPSYEQYF
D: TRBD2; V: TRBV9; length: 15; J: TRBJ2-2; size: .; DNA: TGTGCCAGCAGCCCTCTAGCGGGAGAAGGCGGGGAGCTGTTTTTT; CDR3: CASSPLAGEGGELFF
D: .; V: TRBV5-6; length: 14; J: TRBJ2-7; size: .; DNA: TGTGCCAGCAGCTTGGATAGGGGGGGTGGGGAGCAGTACTTC; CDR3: CASSLDRGGGEQYF
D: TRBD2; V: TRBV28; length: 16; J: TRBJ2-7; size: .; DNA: TGTGCCAGCAGCACAACCGGGGGGGGCGTCTCCTACGAGCAGTACTTC; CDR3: CASSTTGGGVSYEQYF
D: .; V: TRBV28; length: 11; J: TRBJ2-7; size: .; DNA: TGTGCCAGCAACTGGGGGCTCGAGCAGTACTTC; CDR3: CASNWGLEQYF
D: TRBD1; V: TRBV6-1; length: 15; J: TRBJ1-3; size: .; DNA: TGTGCCAGCAGTCGTCCGGACAGGCCGGCTAACACCATATATTTT; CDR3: CASSRPDRPANTIYF
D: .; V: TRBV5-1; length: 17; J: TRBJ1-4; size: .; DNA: TGCGCCAGCAGCTTGGAAGCAGGGCCCGCAACTAATGAAAAACTGTTTTTT; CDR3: CASSLEAGPATNEKLFF
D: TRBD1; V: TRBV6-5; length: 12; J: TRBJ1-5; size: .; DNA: TGTGCGAGCGGGACAGACCATCAGCCCCAGCATTTT; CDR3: CASGTDHQPQHF
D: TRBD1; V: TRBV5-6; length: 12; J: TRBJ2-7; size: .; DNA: TGTGCCAGCAGCTTCCCGGGACAGGCCAGTAACTTC; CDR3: CASSFPGQASNF
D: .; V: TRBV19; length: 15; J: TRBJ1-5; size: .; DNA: TGTGCCAGTAGTATAGATGGGCAGGGTAATCAGCCCCAGCATTTT; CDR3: CASSIDGQGNQPQHF
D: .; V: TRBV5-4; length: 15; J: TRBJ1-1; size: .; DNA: TGTGCCAGCAGCTCAAGTTCGGGGGGGAACACTGAAGCTTTCTTT; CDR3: CASSSSSGGNTEAFF
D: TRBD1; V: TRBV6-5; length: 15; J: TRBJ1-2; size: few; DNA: TGTGCCAGCAGTTACTCGCCAGGGGGTAACTATGGCTACACCTTC; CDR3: CASSYSPGGNYGYTF
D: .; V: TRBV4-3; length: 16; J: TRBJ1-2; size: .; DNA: TGCGCCAGCAGCCAAGAGCCACTACTAGCTAACTATGGCTACACCTTC; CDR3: CASSQEPLLANYGYTF
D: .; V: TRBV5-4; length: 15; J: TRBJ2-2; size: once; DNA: TGTGCCAGCAGCTTGGAGCTAGCAGTCCCCGGGGAGCTGTTTTTT; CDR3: CASSLELAVPGELFF
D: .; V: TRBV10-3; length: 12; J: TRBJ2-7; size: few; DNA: TGTGCCATTCGACAGGGAGGTAACGAGCAGTACTTC; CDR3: CAIRQGGNEQYF
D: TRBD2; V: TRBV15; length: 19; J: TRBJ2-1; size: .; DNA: TGTGCCACCAGCAGAGCCAGCGGGAGGGCCGTCAGCTCCTACAATGAGCAGTTCTTC; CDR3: CATSRASGRAVSSYNEQFF
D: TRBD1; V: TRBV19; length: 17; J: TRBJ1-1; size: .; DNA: TGTGCCAGTAGTTCCACTACCTTCGGGACAGATAACACTGAAGCTTTCTTT; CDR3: CASSSTTFGTDNTEAFF
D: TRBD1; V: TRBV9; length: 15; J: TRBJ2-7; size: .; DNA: TGTGCCAGCAGCGTAGCGGGGACAGGGGGCGGCGAGCAGTACTTC; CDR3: CASSVAGTGGGEQYF
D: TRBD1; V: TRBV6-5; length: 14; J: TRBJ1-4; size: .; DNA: TGTGCCACCAGAAAACCAGGGGGCGATGAAAAACTGTTTTTT; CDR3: CATRKPGGDEKLFF
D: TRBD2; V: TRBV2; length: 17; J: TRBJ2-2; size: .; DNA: TGTGCCAGCAGTGGGGTAGCGGGAGTAAAGAGGACCGGGGAGCTGTTTTTT; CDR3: CASSGVAGVKRTGELFF
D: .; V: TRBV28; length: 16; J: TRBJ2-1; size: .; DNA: TGTGCCAGCAGTTTCCAGGGGCCGGTGTTTGTGAATGAGCAGTTCTTC; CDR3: CASSFQGPVFVNEQFF
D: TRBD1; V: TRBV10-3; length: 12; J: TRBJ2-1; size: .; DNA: TGTGCCATCAGTGGGGGACAGAATGAGCAGTTCTTC; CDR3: CAISGGQNEQFF
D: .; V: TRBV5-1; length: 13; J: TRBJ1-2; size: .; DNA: TGCGCCAGCAGCTACCGCCAGGGTGAAGGCTACACCTTC; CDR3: CASSYRQGEGYTF
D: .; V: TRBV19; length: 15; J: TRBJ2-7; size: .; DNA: TGTGCCAGTAGTGGTCCGGGACTTGTCTCCTACGAGCAGTACTTC; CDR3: CASSGPGLVSYEQYF
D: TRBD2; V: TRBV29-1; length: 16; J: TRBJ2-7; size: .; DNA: TGCAGCGTTGAGTCGGTAGCGGGAGGGAGTCTCTTCGAGCAGTACTTC; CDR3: CSVESVAGGSLFEQYF
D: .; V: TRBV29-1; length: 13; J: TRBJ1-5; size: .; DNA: TGCAGCGTTGCAGGGGCAGCAAATCAGCCCCAGCATTTT; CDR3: CSVAGAANQPQHF
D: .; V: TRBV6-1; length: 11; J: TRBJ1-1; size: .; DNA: TGTGCCAGCGGGAGGAACACTGAAGCTTTCTTT; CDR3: CASGRNTEAFF
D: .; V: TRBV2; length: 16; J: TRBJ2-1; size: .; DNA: TGTGCCAGCAGTGACCCCGCTAGTGTCTCCTACAATGAGCAGTTCTTC; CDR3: CASSDPASVSYNEQFF
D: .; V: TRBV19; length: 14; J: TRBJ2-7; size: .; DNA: TGTGCCAGTAGTCGCTACCCTACGGGCTACGAGCAGTACTTC; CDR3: CASSRYPTGYEQYF
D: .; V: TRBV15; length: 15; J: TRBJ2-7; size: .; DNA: TGTGCCACCAGCAAAGGGGGAACACCCACTTACGAGCAGTACTTC; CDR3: CATSKGGTPTYEQYF
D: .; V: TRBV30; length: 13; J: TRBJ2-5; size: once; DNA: TGTGCCTGGAGTGTTGGAGGGAGAGAGACCCAGTACTTC; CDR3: CAWSVGGRETQYF
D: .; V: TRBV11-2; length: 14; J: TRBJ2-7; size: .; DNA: TGTGCCAGCAGCTTAGGGTCCGGCGGTTACGAGCAGTACTTC; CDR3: CASSLGSGGYEQYF
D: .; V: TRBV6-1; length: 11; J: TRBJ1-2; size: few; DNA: TGTGCCAGCACTGACGGGCAGGGCAGTCAGTTC; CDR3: CASTDGQGSQF
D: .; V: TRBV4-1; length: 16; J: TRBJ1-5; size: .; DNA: TGCGCCAGCAGCCAAGTCCCGGGGGATAGCAATCAGCCCCAGCATTTT; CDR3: CASSQVPGDSNQPQHF
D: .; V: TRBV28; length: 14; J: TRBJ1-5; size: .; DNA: TGTGCCAGCAGTTTAAGCGGGGGCTATCAGCCCCAGCATTTT; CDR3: CASSLSGGYQPQHF
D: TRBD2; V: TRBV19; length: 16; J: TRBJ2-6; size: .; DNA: TGTGCCAGTAGTAACCCCGGGGGGACTGGGGCCAACGTCCTGACTTTC; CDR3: CASSNPGGTGANVLTF
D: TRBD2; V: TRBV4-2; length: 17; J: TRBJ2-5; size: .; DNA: TGTGCCAGCAGCCAAGACCCGGGACTAGCGGGAATGGAGACCCAGTACTTC; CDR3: CASSQDPGLAGMETQYF
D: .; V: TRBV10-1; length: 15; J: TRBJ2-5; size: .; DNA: TGCGCCAGCAGAGATAGAAAAGCGGAGGGGGAGACCCAGTACTTC; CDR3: CASRDRKAEGETQYF
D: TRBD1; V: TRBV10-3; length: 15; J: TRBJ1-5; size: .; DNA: TGTGCCATCAGTGAGTCGGGACAGGTCAATCAGCCCCAGCATTTT; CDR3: CAISESGQVNQPQHF
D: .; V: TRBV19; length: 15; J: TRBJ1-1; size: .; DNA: TGTGCCAGTAGTCTCCAGGGTTTGGAGAACACTGAAGCTTTCTTT; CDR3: CASSLQGLENTEAFF
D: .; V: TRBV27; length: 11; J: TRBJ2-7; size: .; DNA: TGTGCCAGCTTTCGAGGCCACGAGCAGTACTTC; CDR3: CASFRGHEQYF
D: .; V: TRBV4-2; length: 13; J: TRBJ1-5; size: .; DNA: TGTGCCAGCAGCCAAGATAGTAATCAGCCCCAGCATTTT; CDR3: CASSQDSNQPQHF
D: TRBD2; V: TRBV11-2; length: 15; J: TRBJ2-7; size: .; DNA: TGTGCCAGCAGCTTTAGCGGGAGGGCCAATTTCCTGCAGTACTTC; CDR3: CASSFSGRANFLQYF
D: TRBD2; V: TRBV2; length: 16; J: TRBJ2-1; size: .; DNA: TGTGCCAGCAGTGGAATGGCGGGAGGGTTTTACAATGAGCAGTTCTTC; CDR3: CASSGMAGGFYNEQFF
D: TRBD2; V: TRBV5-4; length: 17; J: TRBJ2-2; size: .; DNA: TGTGCCAGCAGCCCCGAACCTAGCGGGAGGGCCTTCGGGGAGCTGTTTTTT; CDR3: CASSPEPSGRAFGELFF
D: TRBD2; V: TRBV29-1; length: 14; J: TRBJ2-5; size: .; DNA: TGCAGCGTCACCCGGGAGGGCCTATGGGAGACCCAGTACTTC; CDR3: CSVTREGLWETQYF
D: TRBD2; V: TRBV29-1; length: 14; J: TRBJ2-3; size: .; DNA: TGCAGCGTTGTACTAGCGGGAGAGACAGATACGCAGTATTTT; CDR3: CSVVLAGETDTQYF
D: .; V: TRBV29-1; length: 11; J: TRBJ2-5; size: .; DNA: TGCAGCGTTGGGCAGGGAGAGACCCAGTACTTC; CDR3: CSVGQGETQYF
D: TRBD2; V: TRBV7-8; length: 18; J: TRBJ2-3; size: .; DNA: TGTGCCAGCAGCTTATGGAGTAGGGCGGGAGGGGGCACAGATACGCAGTATTTT; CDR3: CASSLWSRAGGGTDTQYF
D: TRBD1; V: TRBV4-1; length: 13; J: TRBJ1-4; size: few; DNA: TGCGCCAGCAGCCGCTTGGACAGGGAAAAACTGTTTTTT; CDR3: CASSRLDREKLFF
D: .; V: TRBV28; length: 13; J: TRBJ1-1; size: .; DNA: TGTGCCAGCAGTCACCACCTAAACACTGAAGCTTTCTTT; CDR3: CASSHHLNTEAFF
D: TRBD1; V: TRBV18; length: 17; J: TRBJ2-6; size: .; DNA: TGTGCCAGCTCACCAGGACAGGGGAAAACTGGGGCCAACGTCCTGACTTTC; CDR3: CASSPGQGKTGANVLTF